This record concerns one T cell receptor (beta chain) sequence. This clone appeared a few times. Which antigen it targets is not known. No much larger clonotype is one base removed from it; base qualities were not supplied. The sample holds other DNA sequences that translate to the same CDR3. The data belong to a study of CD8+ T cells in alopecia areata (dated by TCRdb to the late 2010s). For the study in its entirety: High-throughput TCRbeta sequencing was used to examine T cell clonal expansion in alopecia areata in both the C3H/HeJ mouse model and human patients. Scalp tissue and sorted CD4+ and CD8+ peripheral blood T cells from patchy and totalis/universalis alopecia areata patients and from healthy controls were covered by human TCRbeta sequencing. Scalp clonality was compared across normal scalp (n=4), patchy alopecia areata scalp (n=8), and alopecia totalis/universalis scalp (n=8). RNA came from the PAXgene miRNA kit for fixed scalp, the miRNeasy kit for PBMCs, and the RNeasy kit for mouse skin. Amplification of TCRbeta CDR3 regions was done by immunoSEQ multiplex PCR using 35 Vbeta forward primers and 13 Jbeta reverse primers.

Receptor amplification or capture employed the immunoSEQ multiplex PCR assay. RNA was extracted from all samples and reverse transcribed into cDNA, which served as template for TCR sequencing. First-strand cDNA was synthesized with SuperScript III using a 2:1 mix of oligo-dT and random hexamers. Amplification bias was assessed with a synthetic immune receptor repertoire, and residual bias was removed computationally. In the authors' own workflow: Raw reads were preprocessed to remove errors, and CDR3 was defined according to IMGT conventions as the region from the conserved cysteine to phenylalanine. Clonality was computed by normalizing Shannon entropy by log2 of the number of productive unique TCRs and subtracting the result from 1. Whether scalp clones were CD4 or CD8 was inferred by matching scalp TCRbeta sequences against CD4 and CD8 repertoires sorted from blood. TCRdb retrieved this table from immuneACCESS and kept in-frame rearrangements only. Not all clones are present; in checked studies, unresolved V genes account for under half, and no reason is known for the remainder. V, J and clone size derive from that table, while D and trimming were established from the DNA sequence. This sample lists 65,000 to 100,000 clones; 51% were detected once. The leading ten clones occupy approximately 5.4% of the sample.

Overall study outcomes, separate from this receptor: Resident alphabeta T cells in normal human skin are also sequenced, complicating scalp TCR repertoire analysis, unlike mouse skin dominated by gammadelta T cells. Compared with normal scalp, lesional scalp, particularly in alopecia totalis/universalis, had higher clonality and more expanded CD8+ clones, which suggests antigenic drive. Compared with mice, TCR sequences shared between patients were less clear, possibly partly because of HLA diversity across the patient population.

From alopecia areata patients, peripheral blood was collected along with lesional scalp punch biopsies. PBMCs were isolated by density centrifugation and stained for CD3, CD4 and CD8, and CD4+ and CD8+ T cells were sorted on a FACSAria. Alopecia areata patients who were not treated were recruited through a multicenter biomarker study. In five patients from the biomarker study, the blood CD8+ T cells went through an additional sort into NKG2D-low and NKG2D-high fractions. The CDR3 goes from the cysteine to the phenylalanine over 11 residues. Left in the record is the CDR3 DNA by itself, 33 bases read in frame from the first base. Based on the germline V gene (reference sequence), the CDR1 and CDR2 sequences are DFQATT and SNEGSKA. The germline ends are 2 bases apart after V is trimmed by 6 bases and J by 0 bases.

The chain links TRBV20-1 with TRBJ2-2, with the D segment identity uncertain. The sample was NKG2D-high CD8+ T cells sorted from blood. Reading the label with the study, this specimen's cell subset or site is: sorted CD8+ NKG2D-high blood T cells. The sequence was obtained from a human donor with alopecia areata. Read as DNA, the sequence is TGCAGTGCCCCGAACACCGGGGAGCTGTTTTTT. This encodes CSAPNTGELFF.